The entry that follows covers one T cell receptor beta chain sequence. The antigen is not known. The germline gives CDR1 MDHEN, CDR2 SYDVKM. V lost 7 bases to trimming and J lost 4 bases; unmatched junction nucleotides: 8. This CDR3 spans 15 amino acids. Using immunoSEQ multiplex PCR, the repertoire was profiled, and TCRdb retains in-frame clones only, with some absent. The repertoire has 260,000 or so clones, roughly 90% of them found once; the top ten carry over 0.85%. This record comes from a study of cytomegalovirus exposure and HLA in healthy donors. Study-level findings and limits: The classifier reportedly diagnosed cytomegalovirus status with high sensitivity and specificity.

These donors were members of the approximately 110-subject validation cohort, a group separate from the approximately 670-subject first cohort. The chain recombines TRBV28 with TRBJ1-4; the match to TRBD1 covers 8 bases. Sequencing was carried out using PBMCs. This TCR was sampled from a woman between 18 and 29 years old in good health and CMV-seronegative. The CDR3 bases are TGTGCCAGCACCTATTCGGGACAGGATAATGAAAAACTGTTTTTT. Amino acids: CASTYSGQDNEKLFF.